This TCR beta chain was sequenced for a study of neurological immune-mediated disorders (dated by TCRdb to about 2019). Looking at the study overall: Using UMI-based sequencing, the study compared peripheral blood TCR-beta repertoires from patients with HTLV-I-associated myelopathy (HAM/TSP), patients with multiple sclerosis, and healthy controls. Longitudinal samples, technical triplicates and paired sorted CD4+ and CD8+ T-cell subsets, alongside PBMC samples, were included among the approximately 110 TCR-beta libraries. Of the approximately 66 subjects in the cohort, about 14 were HAM/TSP patients, about 34 were multiple sclerosis patients, and some 20 were healthy controls. General study outcomes and caveats: TCR clonal expansion was highest in HAM/TSP patients and lowest in MS patients, with MS patients falling below even healthy controls. No identical CDR3 amino acid sequences were shared among expanded clones across subjects, suggesting private TCR-beta repertoires in all groups.

Healthy controls were blood bank volunteers in Maryland, USA. Libraries from unsorted PBMCs were made from 2 million PBMCs kept in RNAlater at -80 degrees C until RNA extraction. Peripheral blood was subjected to Ficoll-Hypaque density gradient centrifugation to isolate PBMCs, which were then cryopreserved in liquid nitrogen. Germline trimming amounts to 4 bases on V and 6 bases on J, with 5 as the count of junction bases outside the gene matches. CDR1 and CDR2, per the germline V gene, are SGHRS and YFSETQ. The CDR3 contains 14 residues, cysteine and phenylalanine counted. Left in the record is the CDR3 DNA by itself, 42 bases read in frame from the first base. cDNA synthesis used template-switch 5'RACE with a primer carrying a 10-nucleotide random unique molecular identifier tagging each TCR transcript. Over 170 million TCR-beta sequences, covering 15-18 subjects, were produced in each sequencing run. Total RNA was extracted with the RNeasy kit. TCR-beta VDJ regions were amplified with primers for the TCR constant region and the 5'RACE anchor, using the KAPA Real-time Library Amplification kit. Sample indexes and Illumina adaptors were added in a first PCR, after which library yield was increased in a second PCR. After Ampure bead purification, the roughly 650 bp TCR product was size-selected on a 2% E-gel SizeSelection system. Library quality was checked on a Bioanalyzer, concentration was measured with Qubit, and libraries were quantified with the Kapa Library Quantification kit before pooling. An Illumina HiSeq 2500 was used to sequence the libraries paired-end at 2 x 150 bp. To increase sequence diversity, roughly 24-31% phiX was spiked into each library pool. Turning to the authors' computational methods: Quality-filtered reads were processed with the UMI-based MiGEC pipeline, which removed over 75% of raw TCR sequences during error correction. IMGT germline references were used for aligning VDJ genes, and each clonotype was defined as a unique CDR3 amino acid sequence together with its V-J genes. Clonal expansion, Shannon diversity, and CDR3 relatedness (CalcPairwiseDistances, ClusterSamples) were evaluated with VDJtools, and phylogenetic trees were built with CLCbio workbench. Clones with at least 8 unique UMIs were defined as expanded, with this threshold being based on coefficient-of-variation modelling across technical triplicates. TCRdb took the public reads, trimmed them with fastp at Q25, ran MiXCR for clone calling and kept in-frame beta chains. Each record represents a unique CDR3 protein, reported with the most common genes and DNA among its rows. The V and J calls were not made by the authors but by TCRdb's processing. For this sample the table gives some 50,000 distinct CDR3 sequences, of which roughly 17% were detected only once. The biggest ten clones account for 4.4% of the sample.

This clonotype was counted many times. Its antigen is still unknown. No base-level quality is on record; no much larger clone is a single base apart. The chain employs TRBV5-1 and TRBJ2-3; 10 middle bases align to TRBD2. Sequencing was done on a sample of PBMCs. This sequence originates from a man in his 60s in good health. The CDR3 reads CASSLAGAPDTQYF. The DNA sequence is as follows: TGCGCCAGCAGCCTAGCGGGAGCCCCGGATACGCAGTATTTT.